This TCR beta chain came from a study of blood T cell repertoires in COVID-19. The protocol was immunoSEQ multiplex PCR, while the TCRdb copy is restricted to in-frame clones and leaves out a portion. The repertoire includes around 60,000 clones, around 91% of them detected once, and 13% to 15% sits in the top ten. This clone was recorded a few times. Trimming took 4 bases from V and 8 from J; bases not matched to a gene: 10. Germline CDR1 reads SEHNR; CDR2 reads FQNEAQ (reference sequence). The CDR3 length is 14 residues. Input material: peripheral blood. V and J are TRBV7-9 and TRBJ1-2, with 7 bases lining up with TRBD1. The receptor was derived from a woman aged 55-69 years with active COVID-19. DNA of the CDR3: TGTGCCAGCAGCTCCAGGGGGATCTTGAGAGGCTACACCTTC. It is translated as CASSSRGILRGYTF.